These 6 T cell receptor beta chains originate from one sample sequenced in a study of cytomegalovirus exposure and HLA in healthy donors. 13 Jbeta primers and 60 Vbeta primers were used for the PCR. Profiling relied on immunoSEQ multiplex PCR, and the TCRdb table lists in-frame clones only, not all of them. The table includes 150,000 to 200,000 clones, about three quarters detected once. The sequencing sample was made of PBMCs. These receptors were taken from a female donor in good health and CMV-seronegative.

The chain couples TRBV29-1 to TRBJ1-1; D is ambiguous. CDR1 is SQVTM, CDR2 ANQGSEA, per germline. V dropped 4 bases and J dropped 4 bases, with 16 bases sitting between them. This CDR3 has 14 amino acids. The CDR3 reads CSVVSAGGSTEAFF. The CDR3 DNA sequence: TGCAGCGTTGTCAGCGCGGGCGGGAGCACTGAAGCTTTCTTT. Variable domain in full (rest from reference TRBV29-1 and TRBJ1-1): SAVISQKPSRDICQRGTSLTIQCQVDSQVTMMFWYRQQPGQSLTLIATANQGSEATYESGFVIDKFPISRPNLTFSTLTVSNMSPEDSSIYLCSVVSAGGSTEAFFGQGTRLTVV.

This clone was seen more than once but under ten times. The rearrangement uses TRBV9 and TRBJ2-2; tentative D call: TRBD2 (6 bases). CDR1 and CDR2 from the germline V gene are SGDLS and YYNGEE. The V gene lost 0 bases and the J gene lost 6 bases, with 9 bases spanning the gap. The CDR3 loop spans 14 amino acids. The CDR3 DNA reads as TGTGCCAGCAGCGTAGGAACGGGGGCCGGGGAGCTGTTTTTT. It translates to CASSVGTGAGELFF.

The CDR3 DNA reads as TGCGCCAGCAGCCTGGGGACAGGGGATATGAACACTGAAGCTTTCTTT. Protein sequence: CASSLGTGDMNTEAFF. V usage is TRBV5-1 and J usage is TRBJ1-1; 10 bases map to TRBD1. V was clipped by 4 bases and J by 0 bases; unmatched bases: 6. Germline CDR1 is SGHRS and CDR2 is YFSETQ. This CDR3 is built from 16 residues.

The chain employs TRBV4-2 and TRBJ2-1, with D unclear. CDR1 and CDR2 (germline): LGHNA, YNFKEQ. V was shortened by 1 base and J by 9 bases, with 7 bases between the two germline ends. The CDR3 extends over 12 amino acids. The CDR3 DNA is TGTGCCAGCAGCCAAGTGTCTACTGAGCAGTTCTTC. Residues: CASSQVSTEQFF.

The V and J genes are TRBV5-5 and TRBJ2-1; 7 bases align to TRBD1. J was trimmed by 6 bases and V by 1 base; bases with no gene match: 4. The CDR3 sequence is 14 residues long. Germline V lookup: CDR1 SGHKS, CDR2 YYEKEE (reference sequence). The CDR3 coding sequence is TGTGCCAGCAGCTTGTCCGACAGGGCCAATGAGCAGTTCTTC. Protein sequence: CASSLSDRANEQFF.

The gene calls are TRBV7-9 and TRBJ2-3; 8 bases align to TRBD2. This CDR3 comprises 18 residues. Trimming at V came to 1 base and at J to 3 bases, leaving 12 bases not matched to a gene. The germline CDR1 and CDR2 sequences are SEHNR and FQNEAQ (reference sequence). The CDR3 sequence is CASSLVLTGGPITDTQYF. CDR3 coding DNA: TGTGCCAGCAGCTTAGTCCTTACGGGAGGGCCGATAACAGATACGCAGTATTTT. The whole variable domain, remainder taken from reference TRBV7-9 and TRBJ2-3, is DTGVSQNPRHKITKRGQNVTFRCDPISEHNRLYWYRQTLGQGPEFLTYFQNEAQLEKSRLLSDRFSAERPKGSFSTLEIQRTEQGDSAMYLCASSLVLTGGPITDTQYFGPGTRLTVL.